These T cell receptor beta chains were read from a single sample in a study of CD8 T cells in Susac syndrome. MiXCR, applied by TCRdb to the immunoSEQ multiplex PCR reads, yields one record per CDR3 protein. The sample includes about 170,000 distinct CDR3 sequences, about 96% of them seen just once. The source material was CD4+ T cells from PBMCs. These receptors were taken from a human donor with Susac syndrome. CDR3s include the opening cysteine and the closing phenylalanine or tryptophan. A D gene is named only where the DNA matches it firmly. Some rows have no size entry. The others give once, few or many, or a class for an expanded clone.

j_call clone_size d_call cdr3_length v_call cdr3_aa cdr3_nt
TRBJ2-3 . . 15 TRBV6-6 CASSYPGPSADTQYF TGTGCCAGCAGTTACCCCGGACCCTCGGCTGATACGCAGTATTTT
TRBJ2-1 . . 13 TRBV7-6 CASSLGGWDEQFF TGTGCCAGCAGCTTAGGGGGATGGGATGAGCAGTTCTTC
TRBJ2-1 . TRBD2 17 TRBV6-2/TRBV6-3 CASSSDSSGSMYNEQFF TGTGCCAGCAGTTCGGACTCTAGCGGGAGTATGTACAATGAGCAGTTCTTC
TRBJ2-1 . TRBD2 17 TRBV28 CASSLFTSGSRQGEQFF TGTGCCAGCAGTTTATTTACTAGCGGGAGCCGTCAGGGTGAGCAGTTCTTC
TRBJ1-2 . . 12 TRBV29-1 CSVGKQTYGYTF TGCAGCGTTGGGAAACAGACCTATGGCTACACCTTC
TRBJ2-2 . . 15 TRBV5-1 CASSLKPENTGELFF TGCGCCAGCAGCTTAAAGCCAGAGAACACCGGGGAGCTGTTTTTT
TRBJ2-1 once TRBD1 15 TRBV29-1 CSVAGTGVSYNEQFF TGCAGCGTGGCTGGGACAGGTGTCTCCTACAATGAGCAGTTCTTC
TRBJ2-1 once . 15 TRBV4-1 CASSLRDTRYNEQFF TGCGCCAGCAGCCTGAGGGACACCCGTTACAATGAGCAGTTCTTC
TRBJ1-3 . . 12 TRBV12-3/TRBV12-4 CASSRMGITIYF TGTGCCAGCAGTAGAATGGGAATCACCATATATTTT
TRBJ1-2 once . 14 TRBV25-1 CASSEGGPLRGYTF TGTGCCAGCAGTGAAGGGGGGCCTCTCCGGGGCTACACCTTC
TRBJ1-2 once . 16 TRBV28 CASSLTGLRTNYGYTF TGTGCCAGCAGTTTGACAGGCTTACGTACTAACTATGGCTACACCTTC
TRBJ2-1 . . 15 TRBV9 CASSVDLSGYNEQFF TGTGCCAGCAGCGTAGACCTGTCCGGGTACAATGAGCAGTTCTTC
TRBJ2-3 . . 11 TRBV15 CATSRDLTQYF TGTGCCACCAGCAGAGACCTAACGCAGTATTTT
TRBJ2-7 . . 15 TRBV7-9 CASSILLMGGEEQYF TGTGCCAGCAGCATATTGCTTATGGGCGGGGAAGAGCAGTACTTC
TRBJ1-1 . . 15 TRBV6-5 CASRTPGGSDTEAFF TGTGCCAGCAGGACCCCGGGGGGGAGCGACACTGAAGCTTTCTTT
TRBJ1-2 . . 13 TRBV30 CAWSAGQKGGYTF TGTGCCTGGAGTGCCGGACAGAAGGGAGGCTACACCTTC
TRBJ2-5 . TRBD2 13 TRBV19 CASSGGAQETQYF TGTGCCAGTAGCGGGGGGGCCCAAGAGACCCAGTACTTC
TRBJ1-1 . . 12 TRBV29-1 CSVARMNTEAFF TGCAGCGTAGCACGTATGAACACTGAAGCTTTCTTT
TRBJ2-5 . TRBD1 13 TRBV20-1 CSPGRDRGETQYF TGCAGTCCCGGACGGGACAGGGGGGAGACCCAGTACTTC
TRBJ2-5 . . 16 TRBV9 CASSAVGRATQETQYF TGTGCCAGCAGCGCCGTCGGGAGAGCCACACAAGAGACCCAGTACTTC
TRBJ1-1 . . 14 TRBV6-2/TRBV6-3 CASSYSRGTTEAFF TGTGCCAGCAGTTACTCGCGGGGCACCACTGAAGCTTTCTTT
TRBJ2-3 . . 13 TRBV7-8 CASTQLESDTQYF TGTGCCAGCACCCAACTAGAATCAGATACGCAGTATTTT
TRBJ1-5 . . 17 TRBV21-1 CASSKERQGHSNQPQHF TGTGCCAGCAGCAAAGAACGACAGGGACATAGCAATCAGCCCCAGCATTTT
TRBJ1-1 few . 14 TRBV11-2 CASSSRVEDTEAFF TGTGCCAGCAGCTCCAGGGTGGAGGACACTGAAGCTTTCTTT
TRBJ2-5 . . 13 TRBV18 CASSTTRFETQYF TGTGCCAGCTCAACGACTAGGTTTGAGACCCAGTACTTC
TRBJ2-3 . . 13 TRBV30 CAWSVGLLDTQYF TGTGCCTGGAGTGTAGGACTGCTAGATACGCAGTATTTT
TRBJ2-3 . TRBD1 16 TRBV3-1 CASSHARTGGTDTQYF TGTGCCAGCAGCCATGCCCGGACAGGGGGCACAGATACGCAGTATTTT
TRBJ2-7 . . 15 TRBV7-9 CASSRRGQTSYEQYF TGTGCCAGCAGCCGGCGGGGACAGACCTCCTACGAGCAGTACTTC
TRBJ1-3 . . 14 TRBV6-5 CASSYSSRENTIYF TGTGCCAGCAGTTACTCAAGTAGGGAAAACACCATATATTTT
TRBJ2-3 . TRBD1 16 TRBV12-3/TRBV12-4 CASSPPEGQGPDTQYF TGTGCCAGCAGTCCCCCGGAGGGACAGGGTCCAGATACGCAGTATTTT
TRBJ1-3 . . 12 TRBV29-1 CSVRVSGNTIYF TGCAGCGTTCGCGTCTCTGGAAACACCATATATTTT
TRBJ2-3 . . 12 TRBV28 CASMDRADTQYF TGTGCCAGCATGGACCGGGCAGATACGCAGTATTTT
TRBJ2-3 . . 16 TRBV29-1 CSVEGVSGTLTDTQYF TGCAGCGTTGAAGGGGTTAGCGGAACCCTAACAGATACGCAGTATTTT
TRBJ2-3 . . 12 TRBV2 CASSGDTDTQYF TGTGCCAGCAGTGGGGACACAGATACGCAGTATTTT
TRBJ1-2 . TRBD1 15 TRBV30 CAWRGLRTGSYGYTF TGTGCCTGGAGGGGCCTACGGACAGGGTCCTATGGCTACACCTTC
TRBJ2-6 . TRBD1 17 TRBV20-1 CSARRDSILSGANVLTF TGCAGTGCTAGAAGGGACAGCATACTCTCTGGGGCCAACGTCCTGACTTTC
TRBJ1-2 . . 13 TRBV7-9 CASSLTENYGYTF TGTGCCAGCAGCTTAACGGAGAACTATGGCTACACCTTC
TRBJ2-7 once . 15 TRBV3-1 CASSINSHAPYEQYF TGTGCCAGCAGTATCAACTCCCACGCCCCCTACGAGCAGTACTTC
TRBJ2-5 . TRBD2 18 TRBV5-6 CASSPVGSGLADQETQYF TGTGCCAGCAGCCCGGTGGGATCGGGACTAGCGGATCAAGAGACCCAGTACTTC
TRBJ1-2 . . 14 TRBV23-1 CASSLHTMGHGYTF TGCGCCAGCAGCCTTCACACCATGGGCCATGGCTACACCTTC
TRBJ2-5 . . 12 TRBV29-1 CSVEQGPETQYF TGCAGCGTCGAGCAGGGTCCAGAGACCCAGTACTTC
TRBJ2-7 . . 14 TRBV29-1 CSVVSGVTHYEQYF TGCAGCGTTGTATCAGGGGTCACACATTACGAGCAGTACTTC
TRBJ2-4 . TRBD2 15 TRBV5-6 CASSLGTSGVEIQYF TGTGCCAGCAGCTTGGGGACTAGCGGGGTAGAAATTCAGTACTTC
TRBJ1-2 . TRBD1 15 TRBV3-1 CASSPGQDRNYGYTF TGTGCCAGCAGCCCAGGACAGGATCGGAACTATGGCTACACCTTC
TRBJ1-2 . . 15 TRBV5-4 CASSLDSRSNYGYTF TGTGCCAGCAGCTTGGACAGCCGCTCTAACTATGGCTACACCTTC
TRBJ2-7 . . 14 TRBV7-2 CASSRAGTLGEQYF TGTGCCAGCAGCCGTGCCGGGACCTTAGGAGAGCAGTACTTC
TRBJ1-6 . . 15 TRBV12-3/TRBV12-4 CASRGTGGPNSPLHF TGTGCCAGCAGAGGGACGGGGGGTCCAAATTCACCCCTCCACTTT
TRBJ2-1 . . 15 TRBV20-1 CSAREPNGPYNEQFF TGCAGTGCTAGGGAACCTAATGGACCCTACAATGAGCAGTTCTTC
TRBJ2-1 . TRBD2 13 TRBV12-3/TRBV12-4 CASSFSSGNEQFF TGTGCCAGCAGTTTCTCTAGCGGCAATGAGCAGTTCTTC
TRBJ2-3 . . 13 TRBV7-2 CASRLFSPDTQYF TGTGCCAGCAGACTCTTTAGCCCAGATACGCAGTATTTT
TRBJ2-2 . TRBD1 17 TRBV4-3 CASSFRTGTENTGELFF TGCGCCAGCAGCTTTCGTACCGGGACAGAGAACACCGGGGAGCTGTTTTTT
TRBJ2-5 . TRBD1 16 TRBV7-9 CASSRIGTASQETQYF TGTGCCAGCAGCCGAATTGGGACAGCAAGCCAAGAGACCCAGTACTTC
TRBJ2-1 . TRBD2 13 TRBV11-2 CASSLDRGRAQFF TGTGCCAGCAGCTTAGATCGCGGGAGGGCCCAGTTCTTC
TRBJ2-7 . TRBD1 14 TRBV14 CASSQVDRASEQYF TGTGCCAGCAGCCAAGTTGACAGGGCGTCCGAGCAGTACTTC
TRBJ2-7 . TRBD2 15 TRBV2 CASSQRLAAPREQYF TGTGCCAGCAGTCAAAGACTAGCGGCCCCGCGGGAGCAGTACTTC
TRBJ1-1 . . 11 TRBV29-1 CSAEGYTEAFF TGCAGCGCTGAGGGGTACACTGAAGCTTTCTTT
TRBJ1-2 . . 14 TRBV3-1 CASSPQSGPARWTF TGTGCCAGCAGCCCTCAGAGCGGACCCGCCAGGTGGACCTTC
TRBJ2-2 . . 14 TRBV6-5 CASSYRGHEGELFF TGTGCCAGCAGTTACCGGGGGCATGAAGGGGAGCTGTTTTTT
TRBJ2-1 . . 12 TRBV6-1 CASSENYNEQFF TGTGCCAGCAGTGAAAACTACAATGAGCAGTTCTTC
TRBJ2-2 . TRBD1 13 TRBV29-1 CSVGDRLTGELFF TGCAGCGTTGGGGACAGGCTAACCGGGGAGCTGTTTTTT